These 32 T cell receptor beta chains share one sample of origin, sequenced in a study of T cell repertoires in cytomegalovirus infection. TCRdb used MiXCR to reprocess the reads, holding one entry per CDR3 protein. The table shows over 250,000 distinct CDR3 sequences, with over 20% occurring only once. Sequencing was carried out using PBMCs. The receptors were gathered from a human donor in good health (CMV status not recorded). Some clones in this sample may be carry-over from other donors' samples.

The chain employs TRBV6-5 and TRBJ2-3, with D hard to call. The CDR3 extends over 14 amino acids. Germline V CDR1 and CDR2: MNHEY, SVGAGI. V was pared by 2 bases and J by 1 base, with 7 bases between. CDR3 region: CASSYDWGTDTQYF. The CDR3 DNA reads as TGTGCCAGCAGTTACGACTGGGGCACAGATACGCAGTATTTT.

CDR3 amino acids: CASSVGTALRPQHF. CDR3 coding DNA: TGTGCCAGCAGCGTCGGGACAGCACTTCGGCCCCAGCATTTT. V gene TRBV6-6 combines with J gene TRBJ1-5; 7 bases agree with TRBD1. Germline V gene data show CDR1 as MNHNY and CDR2 as SVGAGI (reference sequence). The junction had 11 bases not matched to a gene; V was cut back by 6 bases and J by 9 bases. The CDR3 consists of 14 residues.

The chain carries TRBV11-2 and TRBJ2-1; the match to TRBD2 covers 9 bases. V dropped 6 bases and J dropped 7; count of bases not matched to a gene: 7. The germline V gene has CDR1 SGHAT and CDR2 FQNNGV. The CDR3 has 14 residues. CDR3: CASSPREGHNEQFF. In nucleotides, the CDR3 is TGTGCCAGCAGTCCGCGGGAGGGCCATAATGAGCAGTTCTTC.

This chain joins TRBV24-1 and TRBJ2-1, with D hard to call. The CDR3 totals 16 residues. Germline V CDR1 and CDR2: KGHDR, SFDVKD. Trimming cost V 0 bases and J 0 bases, with 8 bases left between them. The CDR3, as DNA: TGTGCCACCAGTGATTTGGTGGCGAGCTCCTACAATGAGCAGTTCTTC. The encoded protein is CATSDLVASSYNEQFF.

This clonotype was counted at least ten times. V usage is TRBV7-2 and J usage is TRBJ1-5, with 8 bases lining up with TRBD1. The V segment lost 5 bases and the J segment 4 bases; nucleotides outside the gene matches: 7. The CDR3 sequence is 15 residues long. Germline V gives CDR1 SGHTA, CDR2 FQGNSA. CDR3 DNA sequence: TGTGCCAGCAGCGCCGGACAGGGATTAAATCAGCCCCAGCATTTT. Translation: CASSAGQGLNQPQHF.

The chain carries TRBV28 and TRBJ2-5, with D maybe TRBD1 (6 bases). The germline V and J ends were trimmed by 5 bases and 4 bases, with 11 bases remaining between them. The CDR3 is made up of 13 amino acids. Germline lookup yields CDR1 MDHEN and CDR2 SYDVKM. The CDR3 nucleotides read TGTGCCAGCAGTGCCACAGGGTTAGAGACCCAGTACTTC. Translated: CASSATGLETQYF.

This rearrangement joins TRBV6-5 to TRBJ1-5; 10 bases map to TRBD1. The CDR3 consists of 15 residues. V trimming: 8 bases; J trimming: 4 bases; junction bases outside the gene matches: 8. The germline V gene has CDR1 MNHEY and CDR2 SVGAGI. As DNA, the CDR3 is TGTGCCAGCGGCTATAAGGGACAGGGGAATCAGCCCCAGCATTTT. Residues: CASGYKGQGNQPQHF.

This clonotype appeared a few times. The chain is built from TRBV5-1 and TRBJ2-7; the D gene is possibly TRBD1 (5 bases). Trimming removed 3 bases from V and 6 bases from J, with 10 bases in between. The CDR3 is made up of 12 amino acids. Germline assignment: CDR1 SGHRS and CDR2 YFSETQ. The CDR3 spells CASSSDSLEQYF. The DNA of the CDR3 is TGCGCCAGCAGCTCCGACAGCCTCGAGCAGTACTTC. The full variable domain, completed using reference TRBV5-1 and TRBJ2-7, is KAGVTQTPRYLIKTRGQQVTLSCSPISGHRSVSWYQQTPGQGLQFLFEYFSETQRNKGNFPGRFSGRQFSNSRSEMNVSTLELGDSALYLCASSSDSLEQYFGPGTRLTVT.

This clonotype was seen at least ten times. V is TRBV7-6 and J is TRBJ2-2; D unclear. This CDR3 has 15 amino acids. Germline loops: CDR1 SGHVS, CDR2 FNYEAQ. The germline V and J ends were trimmed by 5 bases and 0 bases, with 10 bases remaining between them. The CDR3 nucleotides read TGTGCCAGCAGCCGATACAACACGAACACCGGGGAGCTGTTTTTT. It is translated as CASSRYNTNTGELFF.

This clonotype was recorded a few times. The chain carries TRBV3-1 and TRBJ2-1; 12 bases are a match to TRBD2. CDR3 length: 16 amino acids. The J segment lost 5 bases and the V segment lost 4 bases, leaving 6 bases of the junction unmatched. Germline V CDR1 and CDR2: LGHDT, YNNKEL (reference sequence). The CDR3 nucleotides read TGTGCCAGCAGCCGAGCAACTAGCGGGAGGAACAATGAGCAGTTCTTC. It specifies CASSRATSGRNNEQFF.

The V call is TRBV12-5, the J call TRBJ2-1; D remains unclear. The CDR3 loop spans 13 amino acids. The V end was cut by 8 bases, the J end by 2 bases, with 10 bases between. From germline, CDR1 is LGHNT and CDR2 FRNRAP. The CDR3 reads CASTIGPYNEQFF. The CDR3 nucleotides are TGTGCTAGTACCATAGGGCCCTACAATGAGCAGTTCTTC.

The genes are TRBV7-9 and TRBJ1-1; D is perhaps TRBD1 (5 bases). The CDR3 is made up of 13 amino acids. Germline-derived CDR1 and CDR2 are SEHNR and FQNEAQ (reference sequence). V was trimmed by 5 bases and J by 9 bases, leaving 16 bases between them. The CDR3 protein is CASSHIVDSKAFF. The DNA for the CDR3 is TGTGCCAGCAGCCATATCGTTGACAGCAAAGCTTTCTTT.

Many counts were recorded for this clonotype. V is TRBV12-3 or TRBV12-4 and J is TRBJ2-3; D not certain. Trimming removed 1 base at V and 2 bases at J, with 4 bases between. The CDR3 is 13 amino acids. The CDR3 region is CASSLGVTDTQYF. The CDR3, as DNA: TGTGCCAGCAGTTTAGGGGTCACAGATACGCAGTATTTT.

This clonotype was seen at least ten times. The V and J genes are TRBV7-9 and TRBJ2-7, with 8 bases identical to TRBD1. The germline V gene has CDR1 SEHNR and CDR2 FQNEAQ (reference sequence). This CDR3 spans 14 amino acids. V was clipped by 4 bases and J by 2 bases; unmatched bases: 4. The CDR3 sequence is CASSSGQGTYEQYF. The CDR3 DNA reads TGTGCCAGCAGCTCTGGACAGGGTACCTACGAGCAGTACTTC.

The sample holds a few counts of this clonotype. The V and J genes are TRBV28 and TRBJ2-7, with 7 bases matching TRBD1. V was clipped by 9 bases and J by 6 bases; unmatched bases: 11. The CDR3 length is 13 residues. Germline CDR1 reads MDHEN; CDR2 reads SYDVKM. DNA of the CDR3: TGTGCCAGTTCCGGGACAGCCGTAAGCGAGCAGTACTTC. It yields the protein CASSGTAVSEQYF.

This clonotype was counted at least ten times. This chain uses TRBV7-2 with TRBJ2-5; no clear D. Trimming stripped 2 bases from V and 3 bases from J, with 13 bases between. The CDR3 spans 15 residues. Germline V gene lookup returns CDR1 SGHTA and CDR2 FQGNSA. The CDR3 loop is CASSLQWGKEETQYF. The CDR3 nucleotides read TGTGCCAGCAGCTTACAATGGGGAAAGGAAGAGACCCAGTACTTC. Full variable domain (remainder filled in from reference TRBV7-2 and TRBJ2-5): GAGVSQSPSNKVTEKGKDVELRCDPISGHTALYWYRQSLGQGLEFLIYFQGNSAPDKSGLPSDRFSAERTGGSVSTLTIQRTQQEDSAVYLCASSLQWGKEETQYFGPGTRLLVL.

This clonotype was recorded a few times. The chain employs TRBV4-1 and TRBJ2-4; D gene ambiguous. Germline assignment: CDR1 MGHRA and CDR2 YSYEKL. V was trimmed by 0 bases and J by 6 bases, leaving 6 bases between them. This CDR3 contains 13 residues. CDR3 amino acids: CASSQDPRNIQYF. The DNA for the CDR3 is TGCGCCAGCAGCCAAGATCCCAGAAACATTCAGTACTTC.

Only a few counts were recorded for this clonotype. The genes are TRBV7-8 and TRBJ1-5, with D unresolved. V gave up 5 bases and J gave up 0 bases, with 14 bases separating them. The CDR3 consists of 16 residues. Germline CDR1 reads SGHVS; CDR2 reads FQNEAQ. Here the CDR3 DNA reads TGTGCCAGCAGCGCGCGAAATTTTGATAGCAATCAGCCCCAGCATTTT. Its translation: CASSARNFDSNQPQHF. Variable domain in full (rest from reference TRBV7-8 and TRBJ1-5): GAGVSQSPRYKVAKRGQDVALRCDPISGHVSLFWYQQALGQGPEFLTYFQNEAQLDKSGLPSDRFFAERPEGSVSTLKIQRTQQEDSAVYLCASSARNFDSNQPQHFGDGTRLSIL.

Only a few counts were recorded for this clonotype. V and J are TRBV11-2 and TRBJ1-5; D remains unclear. Germline values: CDR1 SGHAT, CDR2 FQNNGV. The V and J ends lost 0 bases and 0 bases respectively, with 6 bases between them. This CDR3 region has 15 residues. The CDR3 spells CASSLEGSSNQPQHF. The CDR3 region has the DNA TGTGCCAGCAGCTTAGAGGGCAGTAGCAATCAGCCCCAGCATTTT. The full variable domain, completed using reference TRBV11-2 and TRBJ1-5, is EAGVAQSPRYKIIEKRQSVAFWCNPISGHATLYWYQQILGQGPKLLIQFQNNGVVDDSQLPKDRFSAERLKGVDSTLKIQPAKLEDSAVYLCASSLEGSSNQPQHFGDGTRLSIL.

This chain links TRBV7-6 with TRBJ1-1; D gene unclear. CDR3 length equals 12 residues. Germline-derived CDR1 and CDR2 are SGHVS and FNYEAQ. The V gene lost 6 bases and the J gene lost 13 bases, with 18 bases spanning the gap. As DNA, the CDR3 is TGTGCCAGCAGTCCGCAAGGCAGGATAAATTTCTTT. Its protein product is CASSPQGRINFF.

This chain joins TRBV18 and TRBJ2-5; the match to TRBD2 covers 7 bases. Germline CDR1 is KGHSH and CDR2 is LQKENI. This CDR3 is built from 15 residues. V shed 3 bases, J shed 1 base, and the junction held 5 bases outside the gene matches. The CDR3 loop reads CASSPTGLPQETQYF. The CDR3 DNA follows: TGTGCCAGCTCACCGACGGGACTACCCCAAGAGACCCAGTACTTC.

This clonotype was seen repeatedly, ten times or more. This rearrangement joins TRBV7-2 to TRBJ2-1, with D uncertain. Germline assignment: CDR1 SGHTA and CDR2 FQGNSA. Between the trimmed V and J ends, which lost 3 bases and 6 bases, there was a span of 6 bases. The CDR3 is 12 amino acids. CDR3 region: CASSFVSNEQFF. The CDR3 DNA reads as TGTGCCAGCAGCTTCGTGTCCAATGAGCAGTTCTTC.

This clonotype was seen once. It may be a read error: a sequence one base away is much more abundant. The genes are TRBV6-2 or TRBV6-3 and TRBJ1-1; unclear D gene. The germline V and J ends were trimmed by 1 base and 2 bases, with 5 bases remaining between them. This CDR3 contains 13 residues. Germline V gene sequence: CDR1 MNHEY, CDR2 SVGEGT. The CDR3 nucleotides read TGTGCCAGCAGTTACTGGGGTAACACTGAAGCTTTCTTT. Its protein is CASSYWGNTEAFF.

Many counts were recorded for this clonotype. V usage is TRBV15 and J usage is TRBJ1-5; D is perhaps TRBD1 (6 bases). Germline values: CDR1 LNHNV, CDR2 YYDKDF (reference sequence). The CDR3 spans 15 residues. Between the trimmed V and J ends, which lost 0 bases and 1 base, there was a span of 7 bases. This CDR3 is CATSREGGSNQPQHF. DNA of the CDR3: TGTGCCACCAGCAGAGAAGGGGGAAGCAATCAGCCCCAGCATTTT. The full variable domain, completed using reference TRBV15 and TRBJ1-5, is DAMVIQNPRYQVTQFGKPVTLSCSQTLNHNVMYWYQQKSSQAPKLLFHYYDKDFNNEADTPDNFQSRRPNTSFCFLDIRSPGLGDTAMYLCATSREGGSNQPQHFGDGTRLSIL.

The chain combines TRBV29-1 with TRBJ1-4; weak D call: TRBD1 (6 bases). Trimming cost V 7 bases and J 6 bases, with 12 bases left between them. Looked up from germline, CDR1 is SQVTM and CDR2 is ANQGSEA. This CDR3 comprises 12 residues. CDR3 nucleotides: TGCAGCGCCCCCGCAGGGGATGAAAAACTGTTTTTT. Its protein is CSAPAGDEKLFF.

The chain has TRBV28 and TRBJ1-1; unclear D gene. V dropped 2 bases and J dropped 3 bases, with 4 bases sitting between them. The CDR3 has 12 residues. In germline, CDR1 is MDHEN, CDR2 SYDVKM. The CDR3 bases are TGTGCCAGCAGTTTACGGTACACTGAAGCTTTCTTT. As protein: CASSLRYTEAFF.

This clonotype was detected ten times or more. This rearrangement joins TRBV2 to TRBJ1-5; TRBD1 aligns across 9 bases. V lost 5 bases and J lost 5; bases outside the gene matches: 4. The CDR3 sequence is 14 residues long. Germline V CDR1 and CDR2: SNHLY, FYNNEI. CDR3 amino acids: CASSWDRVDQPQHF. CDR3 DNA: TGTGCCAGCAGTTGGGACAGGGTGGATCAGCCCCAGCATTTT.

This clonotype was detected many times. V is TRBV7-9 and J is TRBJ2-5, with D unclear. V was cut by 10 bases and J by 5 bases, with 11 bases left in between. This CDR3 is built from 11 residues. Per germline, CDR1 SEHNR and CDR2 FQNEAQ (reference sequence). The CDR3 spells CATTKRETQYF. The CDR3 nucleotides read TGTGCCACTACAAAAAGGGAGACCCAGTACTTC. The full variable domain, its missing parts supplied by reference TRBV7-9 and TRBJ2-5, is DTGVSQNPRHKITKRGQNVTFRCDPISEHNRLYWYRQTLGQGPEFLTYFQNEAQLEKSRLLSDRFSAERPKGSFSTLEIQRTEQGDSAMYLCATTKRETQYFGPGTRLLVL.

This clonotype was counted between two and nine times. The gene calls are TRBV28 and TRBJ2-2; D uncertain. In germline, CDR1 is MDHEN, CDR2 SYDVKM. The CDR3 totals 13 residues. Trimming cost V 6 bases and J 2 bases, with 7 bases left between them. The CDR3 DNA reads TGTGCCAGCAGGGTGGCCAACACCGGGGAGCTGTTTTTT. Protein product: CASRVANTGELFF.

In its sample, this clonotype was seen many times. The V gene is TRBV6-2 or TRBV6-3, the J gene TRBJ2-1; D perhaps matches TRBD1 (6 bases). Looked up from germline, CDR1 is MNHEY and CDR2 is SVGEGT. CDR3 length equals 14 residues. With 5 bases removed from V and 6 bases from J, the gap between germline ends came to 14 bases. The CDR3 DNA reads TGTGCCAGCAGTCCTTGGACAGACCGCAATGAGCAGTTCTTC. Translating it yields CASSPWTDRNEQFF.

The table lists this clonotype with many counts. CDR3 DNA sequence: TGTGCCAGCAGGGTTCAGGTGTCCTTCAACACCGGGGAGCTGTTTTTT. Its translation is CASRVQVSFNTGELFF. This chain joins TRBV7-2 and TRBJ2-2; D gene uncertain. Germline assignment: CDR1 SGHTA and CDR2 FQGNSA. This CDR3 region has 16 residues. The V end lost 6 bases, the J end lost 2 bases, and 16 bases lay between the germline ends. Together with reference TRBV7-2 and TRBJ2-2, the CDR3 gives the full variable domain: GAGVSQSPSNKVTEKGKDVELRCDPISGHTALYWYRQSLGQGLEFLIYFQGNSAPDKSGLPSDRFSAERTGGSVSTLTIQRTQQEDSAVYLCASRVQVSFNTGELFFGEGSRLTVL.

The chain is built from TRBV6-2 or TRBV6-3 and TRBJ2-3, with D perhaps TRBD1 or TRBD2 (5 bases each). The CDR3 is made up of 14 amino acids. Trimming stripped 6 bases from V and 6 bases from J, with 16 bases between. Germline assignment: CDR1 MNHEY and CDR2 SVGEGT. CDR3 sequence reads: CASRNRQWEDTQYF. The DNA for the CDR3 is TGTGCCAGCAGAAATCGACAGTGGGAGGATACGCAGTATTTT.